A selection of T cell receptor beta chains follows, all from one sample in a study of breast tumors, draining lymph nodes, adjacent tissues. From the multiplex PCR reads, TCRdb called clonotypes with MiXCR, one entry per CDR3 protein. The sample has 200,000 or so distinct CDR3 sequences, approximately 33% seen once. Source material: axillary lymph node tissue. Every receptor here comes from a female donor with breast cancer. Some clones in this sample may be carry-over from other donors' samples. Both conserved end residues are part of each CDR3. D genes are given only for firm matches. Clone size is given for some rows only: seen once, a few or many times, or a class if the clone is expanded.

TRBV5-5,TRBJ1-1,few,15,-,TGTGCCAGCAGCTCCACTCTTCAGAAAAACACTGAAGCTTTCTTT,CASSSTLQKNTEAFF
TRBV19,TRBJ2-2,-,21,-,-,CASSSDSGANVLTFGAGELFF
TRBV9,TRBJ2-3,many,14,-,TGTGCCAGCAGCCCGGACCGAGCGACAGATACGCAGTATTTT,CASSPDRATDTQYF
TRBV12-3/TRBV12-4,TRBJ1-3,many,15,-,TGTGCCAGCAACCCGGGGGACTCCTCTGGAAACACCATATATTTT,CASNPGDSSGNTIYF
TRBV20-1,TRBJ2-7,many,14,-,TGCAGTGCTAGCCGGGACACCCGGACCTACGAGCAGTACTTC,CSASRDTRTYEQYF
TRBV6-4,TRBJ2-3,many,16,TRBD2,TGTGCCAGCAGTAGGGAGACTAGCCCGAGCACAGATACGCAGTATTTT,CASSRETSPSTDTQYF
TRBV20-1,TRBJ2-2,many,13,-,TGCAGTGCTCCACAGGGATTGGCCGGGGAGCTGTTTTTT,CSAPQGLAGELFF
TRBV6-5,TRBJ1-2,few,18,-,TGTGCCAGCAGTCGGGGGCAGGGGCCGGCTACCCTAAGCTATGGCTACACCTTC,CASSRGQGPATLSYGYTF
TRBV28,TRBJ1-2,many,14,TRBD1,TGTGCCAGCAACATACAGGGGGTTGACTATGGCTACACCTTC,CASNIQGVDYGYTF
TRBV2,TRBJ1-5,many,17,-,TGTGCCAGCAGTGAGGAGGGGGGAGGCAGTTTTAATCAGCCCCAGCATTTT,CASSEEGGGSFNQPQHF
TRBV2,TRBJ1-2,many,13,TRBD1,TGTGCCAGCAAGGAGGCAGGGGGCAAAGGCTACACCTTC,CASKEAGGKGYTF
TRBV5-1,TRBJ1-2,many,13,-,TGCGCCAGCAGCTTGTCCGGGCTCTATGGCTACACCTTC,CASSLSGLYGYTF
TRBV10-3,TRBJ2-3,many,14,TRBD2,TGTGCCTCTGGGACTAGCGGGAGCGGTGATACGCAGTATTTT,CASGTSGSGDTQYF
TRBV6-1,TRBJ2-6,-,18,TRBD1,TGTGCCAGCAGTGAGCCCGGGACAGGGGCGAGTGGGGCCAACGTCCTGACTTTC,CASSEPGTGASGANVLTF
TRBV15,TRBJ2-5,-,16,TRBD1,TGTGCCACCAGCAGACACGGCCACAGGGGAATGGAGACCCAGTACTTC,CATSRHGHRGMETQYF
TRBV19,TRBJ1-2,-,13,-,TGTGCCAGTAGTATAACGGGGGGCGGCGGCTACACCTTC,CASSITGGGGYTF
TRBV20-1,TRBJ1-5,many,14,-,TGCAGTGCTAGCGGGAGCGGGAGCAATCAGCCCCAGCATTTT,CSASGSGSNQPQHF
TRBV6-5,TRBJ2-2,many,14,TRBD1,TGTGCCAGCAGGAGGACAGGGTACACCGGGGAGCTGTTTTTT,CASRRTGYTGELFF
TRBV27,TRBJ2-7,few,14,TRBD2,TGTGCCAGCAAAGAGCGGGAGGCTTCCTACGAGCAGTACTTC,CASKEREASYEQYF